One sample yielded the 20 T cell receptor beta chains listed below, sequenced in a study of T cell clonality in common variable immunodeficiency. Sequencing used immunoSEQ multiplex PCR; TCRdb keeps in-frame clones, though not all of them. Recorded here are tens of thousands of clones, none singletons. Material for sequencing was peripheral blood mononuclear cells. Receptor source: a person aged 18 to 75 in good health.

This clone has ten or more counts. With the read ending 3 residues before the CDR3 end, the germline J gene is used to fill in that end. The V call is TRBV7-3, the J call TRBJ2-5; TRBD1 agrees at 7 bases. The CDR3 extends over 15 amino acids. J lost 5 bases, V lost 1 base, and 7 bases had no gene match. Germline V gene lookup returns CDR1 SGHTA and CDR2 FQGTGA. Incomplete CDR3 DNA: TGTGCCAGCAGCTTAAGAGGGGGCGCCAGGGAGACC. Residues: CASSLRGGARET. The complete CDR3 sequence is CASSLRGGARETQYF. The complete variable domain, with remaining parts taken from reference TRBV7-3 and TRBJ2-5, reads GAGVSQTPSNKVTEKGKYVELRCDPISGHTALYWYRQSLGQGPEFLIYFQGTGAADDSGLPNDRFFAVRPEGSVSTLKIQRTERGDSAVYLCASSLRGGARETQYFGPGTRLLVL.

At least ten counts were recorded for this clone. The CDR3 end is not reached by the read, which stops 3 residues before it; the germline J gene fills it in. This chain joins TRBV19 and TRBJ1-5; unclear D gene. The CDR3 is 14 residues long. V lost 3 bases, J lost 7 bases, and 13 bases lay in between. CDR1 is LNHDA, CDR2 SQIVND, per germline (reference sequence). The CDR3 loop reads CASSIYTAGQPQHF. Partial CDR3 DNA: TGTGCCAGTAGTATCTACACCGCGGGCCAGCCC.

There are many counts of this clone. Sequencing ends 3 residues short of the CDR3 end; the germline J gene provides the rest. The chain couples TRBV30 to TRBJ2-1; 8 nucleotides agree with TRBD2. With 0 bases clipped from V and 9 bases from J, the junction kept 7 bases outside the gene matches. Germline CDR1 GTSNPN, CDR2 SVGIG (reference sequence). The CDR3 is made up of 14 amino acids. The CDR3: CAWSVPSGLGEQFF. CDR3 bases read: TGTGCCTGGAGTGTGCCTAGCGGGCTAGGTGAG.

This clone turned up a few times. One base away lies a much larger clone, so this may be a sequencing read error. The part of the CDR3 DNA that was read is TGTGCCAGCAGCCCGCAGGGGGCGCCCGGGGCCAACGTA. It specifies CASSPQGAPGANV. In full, the CDR3 reads CASSPQGAPGANVLFF. The chain recombines TRBV7-3 with TRBJ1-4; 8 bases are a match to TRBD1. The CDR3 extends 3 residues past the end of the read, so its final part is completed from the germline J gene. Germline CDR1 and CDR2: SGHTA and FQGTGA. The CDR3 has 16 residues.

This clone was seen at least ten times. Coverage ceases 3 residues before the CDR3 finishes, and the germline J gene fills in the end. This rearrangement joins TRBV10-3 to TRBJ2-5; the D gene is possibly TRBD1 (5 bases). This CDR3 has 12 residues. Germline lookup yields CDR1 ENHRY and CDR2 SYGVKD. V shed 9 bases and J shed 4 bases, with 12 bases lying between them. CDR3: CAIAREGETQYF. The sequenced part of the CDR3 DNA is TGTGCCATTGCCAGGGAAGGAGAGACC.

Incomplete CDR3 DNA: TGTGCCAGCAGTTCCTTCCCGGGACAGGGTCCCTACGAG. It specifies CASSSFPGQGPYE. The CDR3 as a whole reads CASSSFPGQGPYEAFF. The chain uses TRBV6-2 or TRBV6-3 and TRBJ1-1, with 9 bases identical to TRBD1. Read data end 3 residues before the CDR3 end; the end is taken from the germline J gene. CDR1 and CDR2 from the germline V gene are MNHEY and SVGEGT. The CDR3 consists of 16 residues.

This clone was detected many times. The CDR3 is cut off 3 residues early in the read; its end comes from the germline J gene. The chain joins TRBV7-2 to TRBJ2-5; weak D call: TRBD1 (6 bases). Germline CDR1 and CDR2: SGHTA and FQGNSA. This CDR3 is 15 amino acids long. Trimming cost V 5 bases and J 1 base, with 14 bases left between them. The sequenced CDR3 bases are TGTGCCAGCAGCCCTCCTGGACAGTTCCAAGAGACC. Amino acids: CASSPPGQFQET. The whole CDR3 sequence reads CASSPPGQFQETQYF.

This clone was counted many times. The read terminates 3 residues ahead of where the CDR3 ends, so the germline J gene completes it. The chain links TRBV20-1 to TRBJ2-4; TRBD2 matches at 16 bases. In germline, CDR1 is DFQATT, CDR2 SNEGSKA (reference sequence). This CDR3 region has 16 residues. CDR3 DNA, as far as it was read: TGCAGTGCAGCCGGGACTAGCGGGGGGGTCTCAGAAAAT. This translates into CSAAGTSGGVSEN. The full CDR3 protein reads CSAAGTSGGVSENQYF.

This clone was detected ten times or more. From the germline J gene comes the end of the CDR3, since the read stops 3 residues before it. The chain is built from TRBV6-1 and TRBJ2-7; no firm D call. CDR1 and CDR2 from the germline V gene are MNHNS and SASEGT. This CDR3 is 14 amino acids long. Deletions cut 3 bases from V and 6 bases from J, with 15 bases between. The sequenced CDR3 bases are TGTGCCAGCAGTGACTACCTTACAGTCCCCGAG. Its protein is CASSDYLTVPE. The entire CDR3 protein reads CASSDYLTVPEQYF.

This clone was detected only a few times. The CDR3 extends 3 residues past the end of the read, so its final part is completed from the germline J gene. The rearrangement joins TRBV7-6 to TRBJ2-3; a weak D match, TRBD1 (6 bases). CDR1 and CDR2 from the germline V gene are SGHVS and FNYEAQ. This CDR3 comprises 13 residues. CDR3 sequence: CASSSDSNQPQYF. The CDR3 bases that were read are TGTGCCAGCAGCTCGGACAGCAATCAGCCG.

At least ten counts were recorded for this clone. Read sequence stops 3 residues before the CDR3 end, and the germline J gene provides the missing end. The chain has TRBV6-1 and TRBJ2-7; 7 positions match TRBD1. Trimming at V came to 4 bases and at J to 2 bases, leaving 8 bases not matched to a gene. Per germline, CDR1 MNHNS and CDR2 SASEGT. The CDR3 has 15 amino acids. CDR3 DNA (partial): TGTGCCAGCAGTGTCTCCGGGACAGAGACCTACGAG. Encoded protein: CASSVSGTETYE. The CDR3 as a whole reads CASSVSGTETYEQYF.

This clone was seen more than once but under ten times. The read ends 3 residues shy of where the CDR3 ends; the end is completed using the germline J gene. The rearrangement links TRBV18 to TRBJ1-1, with D perhaps matching TRBD1 (6 bases). The CDR3 spans 15 residues. Germline V gene data show CDR1 as KGHSH and CDR2 as LQKENI. V lost 6 bases to trimming and J lost 7 bases, with 21 bases between them. CDR3 sequence reads: CASSPGRGVSREAFF. The sequenced CDR3 bases are TGTGCCAGCTCCCCCGGCAGGGGAGTTTCGCGTGAA.

This clone occurred many times. The read ends 3 residues before the CDR3 terminus; that terminus is restored from the germline J gene. The chain recombines TRBV6-4 with TRBJ2-3, with 11 bases identical to TRBD2. Trimming removed 6 bases from V and 4 bases from J; junction bases left unmatched: 6. Germline CDR1 is MRHNA and CDR2 is SNTAGT. This CDR3 contains 15 residues. The CDR3 DNA, read in part, is TGTGCCAGCAGCCCTAGCGGGGGGCGGTCAGATACG. Translated: CASSPSGGRSDT. The full-length CDR3 reads as CASSPSGGRSDTQYF.

This clone was seen ten or more times. The CDR3 goes on 3 residues after the read ends, and that part is filled in from the germline J gene. The chain uses TRBV6-2 or TRBV6-3 and TRBJ1-5; D is possibly TRBD1 (6 bases). Trimming took off 10 bases at V and 3 bases at J, with 13 bases between the two ends. The V gene's germline CDR1 is MNHEY and CDR2 SVGEGT. The CDR3 totals 13 residues. Incomplete CDR3 DNA: TGTGCCATACAGGGTGAGGTCAATCAGCCC. It codes for CAIQGEVNQP. The whole CDR3 region reads CAIQGEVNQPQHF.

This clone has only a few counts. The read gets to within 3 residues of the CDR3 end, and the germline J gene fills in the rest. The chain has TRBV20-1 and TRBJ2-5, with 12 nucleotides matching TRBD2. V dropped 0 bases and J dropped 3; count of bases not matched to a gene: 8. Germline assignment: CDR1 DFQATT and CDR2 SNEGSKA (reference sequence). CDR3 length: 17 residues. This CDR3 is CSAREPTSGRMEETQYF. Incomplete CDR3 DNA: TGCAGTGCTAGAGAGCCAACTAGCGGGAGGATGGAAGAGACC.

This clone was observed many times. The read falls 3 residues short of the CDR3 end, and the missing part is taken from the germline J gene. The chain uses TRBV9 and TRBJ2-3; 15 nucleotides match TRBD2. With 0 bases clipped from V and 5 bases from J, the junction kept 4 bases outside the gene matches. The CDR3 has 17 amino acids. CDR1 and CDR2 (germline): SGDLS, YYNGEE. CDR3 amino acids: CASSVGGLAGGRDTQYF. CDR3 bases read: TGTGCCAGCAGCGTAGGTGGACTAGCGGGGGGGAGAGATACG.

This clone was observed a few times. The CDR3 spells CASSGTGGSQPQHF. The part of the CDR3 DNA that was read is TGTGCCAGTAGTGGGACAGGGGGTAGTCAGCCC. The chain employs TRBV19 and TRBJ1-5; TRBD1 aligns across 11 bases. The CDR3 end lies 3 residues beyond the end of the read and is filled in from the germline J gene. Germline CDR1 reads LNHDA; CDR2 reads SQIVND (reference sequence). V trimming: 5 bases; J trimming: 6 bases; junction bases outside the gene matches: 3. CDR3 length equals 14 residues. The full variable domain, rest sourced from reference TRBV19 and TRBJ1-5, is DGGITQSPKYLFRKEGQNVTLSCEQNLNHDAMYWYRQDPGQGLRLIYYSQIVNDFQKGDIAEGYSVSREKKESFPLTVTSAQKNPTAFYLCASSGTGGSQPQHFGDGTRLSIL.

This clone has a handful of counts. The read terminates 3 residues before the CDR3 end, so the remaining end is supplied by the germline J gene. V gene TRBV7-3 combines with J gene TRBJ2-2; TRBD2 matches 14 bases. The J segment lost 1 base and the V segment lost 1 base, leaving 5 bases of the junction unmatched. The CDR3 runs to 19 residues. Germline V gene lookup returns CDR1 SGHTA and CDR2 FQGTGA. The part of the CDR3 DNA that was read is TGTGCCAGCAGCTTAAGGGGACTAGCGGGGGTATTGAACACCGGGGAG. Encoded protein: CASSLRGLAGVLNTGE. The whole CDR3 region reads CASSLRGLAGVLNTGELFF.

This clone was seen ten or more times. The sequence runs out 3 residues before the end of the CDR3; the remainder is reconstructed from the germline J gene. This chain uses TRBV6-4 with TRBJ2-6; D call uncertain. The CDR3 sequence is 15 residues long. Germline CDR1 reads MRHNA; CDR2 reads SNTAGT. V shed 8 bases and J shed 1 base, with 12 bases lying between them. The part of the CDR3 DNA that was read is TGTGCCAGCCCACAACGAAAATCTGGGGCCAACGTC. Protein: CASPQRKSGANV. The complete CDR3 sequence is CASPQRKSGANVLTF.

This clone was counted many times. The read halts 3 residues ahead of the CDR3 end, with the missing end drawn from the germline J gene. This chain links TRBV10-1 with TRBJ2-5; a possible D gene is TRBD2 (6 bases). The CDR3 has 14 residues. Trimming cost V 2 bases and J 5 bases, with 12 bases left between them. Germline V lookup: CDR1 WNHNN, CDR2 SYGVQD (reference sequence). The CDR3 is CASSEAGAGETQYF. The CDR3 bases that were read are TGCGCCAGCAGTGAGGCAGGCGCGGGGGAGACC.